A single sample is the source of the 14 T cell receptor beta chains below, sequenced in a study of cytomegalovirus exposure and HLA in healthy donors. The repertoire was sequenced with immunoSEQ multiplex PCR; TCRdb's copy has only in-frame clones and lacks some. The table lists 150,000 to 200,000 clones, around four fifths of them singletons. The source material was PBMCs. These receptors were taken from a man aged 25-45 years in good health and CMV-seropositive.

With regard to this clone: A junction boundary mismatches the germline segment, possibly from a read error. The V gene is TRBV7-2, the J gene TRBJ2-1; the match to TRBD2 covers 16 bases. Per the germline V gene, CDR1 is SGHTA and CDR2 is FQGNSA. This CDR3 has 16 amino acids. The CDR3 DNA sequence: TGTGCCAGCAGCTTCCAAACCGGGACTAGCGGGGGGGCTGTGCTCTTC. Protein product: CASSFQTGTSGGAVLF.

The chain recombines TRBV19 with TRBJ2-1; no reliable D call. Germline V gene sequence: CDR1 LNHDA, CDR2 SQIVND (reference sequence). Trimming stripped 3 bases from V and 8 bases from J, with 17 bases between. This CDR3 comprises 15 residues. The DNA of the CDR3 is TGTGCCAGTAGTATGCCCATCGGTAGTGTTGATGAGCAGTTCTTC. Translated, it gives CASSMPIGSVDEQFF.

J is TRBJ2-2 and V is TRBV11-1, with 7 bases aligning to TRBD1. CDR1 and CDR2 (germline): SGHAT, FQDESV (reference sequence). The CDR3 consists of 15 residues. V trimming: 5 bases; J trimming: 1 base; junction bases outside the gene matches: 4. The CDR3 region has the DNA TGTGCCAGCAGCCGCCGGGACAGGAACACCGGGGAGCTGTTTTTT. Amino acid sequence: CASSRRDRNTGELFF.

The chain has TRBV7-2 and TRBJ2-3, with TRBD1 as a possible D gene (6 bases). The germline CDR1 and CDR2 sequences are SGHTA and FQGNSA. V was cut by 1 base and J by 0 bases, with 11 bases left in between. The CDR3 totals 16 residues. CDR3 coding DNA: TGTGCCAGCAGCTTAGATGGGGGCTTAAGCACAGATACGCAGTATTTT. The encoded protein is CASSLDGGLSTDTQYF. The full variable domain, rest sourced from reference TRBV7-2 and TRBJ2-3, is GAGVSQSPSNKVTEKGKDVELRCDPISGHTALYWYRQSLGQGLEFLIYFQGNSAPDKSGLPSDRFSAERTGGSVSTLTIQRTQQEDSAVYLCASSLDGGLSTDTQYFGPGTRLTVL.

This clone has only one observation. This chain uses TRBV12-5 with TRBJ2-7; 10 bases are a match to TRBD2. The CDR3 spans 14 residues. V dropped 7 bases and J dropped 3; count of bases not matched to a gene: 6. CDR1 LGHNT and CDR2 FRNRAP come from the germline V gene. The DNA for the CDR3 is TGTGCTAGTGTTAGCGGGGGGACATTCTACGAGCAGTACTTC. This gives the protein CASVSGGTFYEQYF.

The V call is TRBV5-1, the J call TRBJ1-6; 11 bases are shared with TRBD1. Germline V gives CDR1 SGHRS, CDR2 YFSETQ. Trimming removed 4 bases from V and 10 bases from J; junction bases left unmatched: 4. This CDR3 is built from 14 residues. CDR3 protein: CASSMGQGGSPLHF. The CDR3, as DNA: TGCGCCAGCAGCATGGGACAGGGGGGCTCACCCCTCCACTTT.

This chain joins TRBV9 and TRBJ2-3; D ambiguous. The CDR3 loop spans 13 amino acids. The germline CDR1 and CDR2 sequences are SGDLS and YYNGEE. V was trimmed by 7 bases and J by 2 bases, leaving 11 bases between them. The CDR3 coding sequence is TGTGCCAGCGAAGACGGGTTCACAGATACGCAGTATTTT. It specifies CASEDGFTDTQYF.

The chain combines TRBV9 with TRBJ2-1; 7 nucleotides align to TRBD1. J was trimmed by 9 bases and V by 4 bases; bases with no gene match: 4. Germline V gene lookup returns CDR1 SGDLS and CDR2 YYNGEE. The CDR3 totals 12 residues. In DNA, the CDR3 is TGTGCCAGCAGCCCAGACAGGGCTGAGCAGTTCTTC. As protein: CASSPDRAEQFF.

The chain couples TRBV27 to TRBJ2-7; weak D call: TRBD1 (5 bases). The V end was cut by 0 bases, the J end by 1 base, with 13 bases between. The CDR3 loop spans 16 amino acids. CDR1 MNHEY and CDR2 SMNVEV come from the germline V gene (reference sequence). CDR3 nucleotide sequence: TGTGCCAGCAGTTTATCTTTAGCAGGGTGGTCCTACGAGCAGTACTTC. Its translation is CASSLSLAGWSYEQYF.

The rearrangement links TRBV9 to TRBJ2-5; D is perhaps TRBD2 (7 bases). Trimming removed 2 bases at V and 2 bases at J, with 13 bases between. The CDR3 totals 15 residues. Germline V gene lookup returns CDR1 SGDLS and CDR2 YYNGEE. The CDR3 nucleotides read TGTGCCAGCAGCGTTGGGGGGGGGCCACAAGAGACCCAGTACTTC. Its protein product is CASSVGGGPQETQYF.

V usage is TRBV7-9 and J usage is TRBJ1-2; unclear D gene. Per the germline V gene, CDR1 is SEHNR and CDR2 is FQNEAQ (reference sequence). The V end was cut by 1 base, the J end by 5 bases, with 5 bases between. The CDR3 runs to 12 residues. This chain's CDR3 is CASSLGTYGYTF. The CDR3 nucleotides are TGTGCCAGCAGCTTAGGGACTTATGGCTACACCTTC.

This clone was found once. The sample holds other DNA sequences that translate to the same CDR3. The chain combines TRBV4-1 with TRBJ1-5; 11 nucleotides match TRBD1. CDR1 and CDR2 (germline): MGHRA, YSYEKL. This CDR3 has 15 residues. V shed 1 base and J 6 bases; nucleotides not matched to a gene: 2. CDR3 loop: CASSQGTGGGQPQHF. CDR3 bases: TGCGCCAGCAGCCAAGGGACAGGGGGCGGTCAGCCCCAGCATTTT.

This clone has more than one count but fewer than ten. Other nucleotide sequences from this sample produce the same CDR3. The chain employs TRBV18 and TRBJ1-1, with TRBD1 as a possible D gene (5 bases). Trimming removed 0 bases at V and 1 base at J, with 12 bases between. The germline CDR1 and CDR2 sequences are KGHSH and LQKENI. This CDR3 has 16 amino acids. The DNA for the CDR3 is TGTGCCAGCTCACCACCGGGGACGGGGGAGAACACTGAAGCTTTCTTT. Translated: CASSPPGTGENTEAFF.

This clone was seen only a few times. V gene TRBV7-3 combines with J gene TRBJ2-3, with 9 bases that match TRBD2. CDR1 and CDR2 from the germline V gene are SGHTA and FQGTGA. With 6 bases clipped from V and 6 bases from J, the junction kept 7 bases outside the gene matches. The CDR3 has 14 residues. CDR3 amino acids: CASRGPTSGDTQYF. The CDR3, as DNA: TGTGCCAGCAGGGGTCCGACTAGCGGCGATACGCAGTATTTT.